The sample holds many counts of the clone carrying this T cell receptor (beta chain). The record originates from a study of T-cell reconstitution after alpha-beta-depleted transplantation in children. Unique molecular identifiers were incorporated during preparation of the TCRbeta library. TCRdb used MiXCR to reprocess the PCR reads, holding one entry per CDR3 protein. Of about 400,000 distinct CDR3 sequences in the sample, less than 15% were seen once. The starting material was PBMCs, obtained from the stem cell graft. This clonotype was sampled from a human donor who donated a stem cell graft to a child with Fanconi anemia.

The CDR3 DNA sequence: TGTGCCAGCAGCCGGGCGGGATATAGCAATCAGCCCCAGCATTTT. This encodes CASSRAGYSNQPQHF. The rearrangement links TRBV6-1 to TRBJ1-5; D gene unclear. V shed 6 bases and J shed 0 bases, with 12 bases lying between them. Germline V lookup: CDR1 MNHNS, CDR2 SASEGT. The CDR3 has 15 residues.